This T cell receptor (beta chain) appears in the sequencing data of a study of T cells after yellow fever vaccination (dated by TCRdb to the late 2010s). Describing the broader study: The SMART-Seq v4 Ultra Low Input RNA kit was used to prepare libraries from fractions with low cell numbers. Blood was drawn at multiple timepoints before and after primary and secondary immunization, with bulk PBMC replicates and cell subsets isolated. To track T-cell clones before and after primary and booster YFV17D yellow fever vaccination, bulk TCR alpha and beta repertoires were sequenced longitudinally. The cohort comprised two healthy male donors, one aged 18 to 30 and one aged 30 to 40 years.

On the study overall, not on this receptor specifically: A small share of clonotypes was detected in both CD4 and CD8 compartments, with the overlap likely arising from convergent recombination. Most clones expanded after primary vaccination (around 97% of CD4 and about 85% of CD8) were re-detected after the booster, suggesting that broad memory maintenance occurred. The secondary T-cell response was found to be weaker but faster than the primary response, with a peak reached on day 5 rather than on day 15. Only two donors were included in the study, so the extent to which the findings can be generalized is limited. Because abundant contaminating clonotypes from the bulk population could be contained in FACS-sorted repertoires, computational filtering was required.

This clonotype was observed a few times. Which antigen it targets is not known. Per-base quality was not reported, and no clone a single base away is much larger than it. This sample's treatment or condition label indicates: live attenuated yellow fever vaccine strain. At each blood-draw timepoint, two biological replicates of bulk PBMCs were obtained. A standard Ficoll-Paque protocol was used to isolate PBMCs from peripheral blood. TriZol was used to extract RNA from bulk PBMCs, from CD4 and CD8 fractions, and from dextramer-positive and dextramer-negative fractions. Data came from an Illumina NovaSeq 6000. TCR cDNA was made using 5'RACE template switching, a step that added a universal primer site and unique molecular identifiers. Priming of cDNA synthesis was performed from both the TCR alpha and TCR beta constant segments. Library amplification used two PCR steps, and the second PCR step added sample barcodes and sequencing adapters. Sequencing of libraries was done on Illumina HiSeq 2500 (2x100 bp) or NovaSeq (2x150 bp). The paper's processing steps were these. MIGEC handled demultiplexing of reads and collapsing into UMI consensus sequences, while MiXCR performed V(D)J alignment. Vaccine-responding clonotypes were identified with edgeR using replicate PBMC samples, with FDR below 0.01 and a log2 fold change above 5 up to day 15 being required. Bulk clonotypes were assigned CD4 or CD8 identity according to which sequenced CD4 or CD8 repertoire held them at higher abundance. In-frame beta chains were kept once TCRdb had trimmed the public reads at Q25 with fastp and called clones with MiXCR. All rows with the same CDR3 protein become a single entry with the most common DNA and genes. These V and J calls rely on TCRdb rather than the paper's analysis. The sample contains around 300,000 distinct CDR3 sequences, approximately 4% of them found a single time. The ten largest clonotypes hold roughly 24% of the sample.

After removal of 0 bases from V and 5 bases from J, the junction retains 8 bases not matched to a gene. Taken from cysteine to phenylalanine, the CDR3 has 16 residues. The entry retains the CDR3 DNA only, 48 bases that are in frame from base 1. The CDR1 and CDR2 encoded by the germline V gene are LGHNA and YSLEER. Rearrangement joined TRBV4-3 to TRBJ2-5, and 8 junction bases match TRBD2. The sequences come from PBMCs, collected 5 days after the yellow fever booster vaccination. The sequence derives from a man between 18 and 35 years old who received the YFV17D yellow fever vaccine. The CDR3 region: CASSQDPPGGRETQYF. The bases read TGCGCCAGCAGCCAAGATCCCCCGGGAGGGAGGGAGACCCAGTACTTC.